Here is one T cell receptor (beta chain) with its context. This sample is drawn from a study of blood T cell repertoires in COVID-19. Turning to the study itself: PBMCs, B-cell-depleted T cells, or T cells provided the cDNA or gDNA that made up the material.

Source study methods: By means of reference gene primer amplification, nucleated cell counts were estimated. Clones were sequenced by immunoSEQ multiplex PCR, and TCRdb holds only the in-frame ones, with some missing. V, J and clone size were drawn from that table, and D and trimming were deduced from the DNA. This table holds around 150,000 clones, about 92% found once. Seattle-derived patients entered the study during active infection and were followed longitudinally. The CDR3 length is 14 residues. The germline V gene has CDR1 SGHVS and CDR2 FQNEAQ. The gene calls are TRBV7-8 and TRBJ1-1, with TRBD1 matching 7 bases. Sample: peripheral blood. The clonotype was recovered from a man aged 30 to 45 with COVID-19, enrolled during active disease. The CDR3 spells CAPGGGSGNTEAFF. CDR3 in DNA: TGTGCTCCAGGGGGAGGTAGCGGGAACACTGAAGCTTTCTTT.